The clone carrying this TCR beta chain was seen ten or more times. This sample was taken from a study of regulatory T cells in long-lasting Graves disease. HTBI primers from iRepertoire and Arm-PCR of CDR3 regions yielded the TCR beta libraries. Using its own MiXCR run on the multiplex PCR reads, TCRdb lists one record per CDR3 protein. The sample holds roughly 410,000 distinct CDR3 sequences, 15% seen once. Germline V gene sequence: CDR1 MNHNS, CDR2 SASEGT. There are 15 residues in the CDR3. Germline trimming cut 6 bases from V and 4 bases from J; bases unmatched to any gene: 11. The time point denotes: newly diagnosed GD, antithyroid drugs for less than 3 months. With RNA extracted from PBMCs as input, the TCR library was made. These data also formed part of another study, on T cells in Graves' hyperthyroidism and ophthalmopathy. That report adds: Lactation, pregnancy, other autoimmune disease or uncontrolled infection excluded patients.

The chain links TRBV6-1 to TRBJ1-2, with TRBD1 matching 7 bases. The clonotype comes from a middle-aged woman with Graves disease. Sequencing was performed on peripheral blood mononuclear cells (PBMCs), taken at new diagnosis, from a patient treated with antithyroid drugs. CDR3 residues: CASSVEGQHTYGYTF. Here the CDR3 DNA reads TGTGCCAGCAGCGTGGAGGGACAGCACACCTATGGCTACACCTTC.